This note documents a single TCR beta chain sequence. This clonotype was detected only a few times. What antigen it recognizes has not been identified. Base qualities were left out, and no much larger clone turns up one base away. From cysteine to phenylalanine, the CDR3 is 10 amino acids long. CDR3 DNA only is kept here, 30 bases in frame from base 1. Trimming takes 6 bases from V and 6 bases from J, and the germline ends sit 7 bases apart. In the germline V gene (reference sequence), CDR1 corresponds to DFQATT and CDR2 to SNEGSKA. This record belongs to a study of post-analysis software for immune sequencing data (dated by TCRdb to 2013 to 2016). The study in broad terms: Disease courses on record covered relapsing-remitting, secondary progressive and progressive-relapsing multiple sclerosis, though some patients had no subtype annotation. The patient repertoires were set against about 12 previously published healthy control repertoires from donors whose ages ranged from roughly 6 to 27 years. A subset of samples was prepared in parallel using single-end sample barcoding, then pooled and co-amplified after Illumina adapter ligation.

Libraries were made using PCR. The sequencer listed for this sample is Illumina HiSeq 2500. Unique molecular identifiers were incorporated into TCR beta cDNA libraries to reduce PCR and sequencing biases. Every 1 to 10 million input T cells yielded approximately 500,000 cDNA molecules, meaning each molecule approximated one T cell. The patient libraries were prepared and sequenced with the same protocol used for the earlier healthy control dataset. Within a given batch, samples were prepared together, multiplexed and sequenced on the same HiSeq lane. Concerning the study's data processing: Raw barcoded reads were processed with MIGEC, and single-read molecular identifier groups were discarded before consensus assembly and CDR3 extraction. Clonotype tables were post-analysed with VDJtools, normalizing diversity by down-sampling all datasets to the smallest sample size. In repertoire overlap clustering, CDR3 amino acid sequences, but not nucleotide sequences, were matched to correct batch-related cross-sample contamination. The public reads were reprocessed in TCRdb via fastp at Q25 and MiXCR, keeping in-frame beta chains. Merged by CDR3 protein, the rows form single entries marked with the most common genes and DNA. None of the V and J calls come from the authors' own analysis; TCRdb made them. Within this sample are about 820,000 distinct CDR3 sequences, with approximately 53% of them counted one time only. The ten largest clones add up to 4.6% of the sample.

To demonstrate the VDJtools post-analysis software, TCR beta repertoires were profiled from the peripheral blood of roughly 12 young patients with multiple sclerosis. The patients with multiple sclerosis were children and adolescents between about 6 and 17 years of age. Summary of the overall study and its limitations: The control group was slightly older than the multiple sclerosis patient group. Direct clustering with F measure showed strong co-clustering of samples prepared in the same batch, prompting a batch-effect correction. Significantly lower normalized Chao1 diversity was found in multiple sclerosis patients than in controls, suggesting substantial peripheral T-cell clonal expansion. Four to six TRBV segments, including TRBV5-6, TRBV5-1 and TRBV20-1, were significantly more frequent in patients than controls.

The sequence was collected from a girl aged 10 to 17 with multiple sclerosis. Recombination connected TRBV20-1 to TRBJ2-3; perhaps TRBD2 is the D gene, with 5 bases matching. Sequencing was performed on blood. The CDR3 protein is CSAGVDTQYF. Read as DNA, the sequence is TGCAGTGCGGGAGTCGATACGCAGTATTTT.